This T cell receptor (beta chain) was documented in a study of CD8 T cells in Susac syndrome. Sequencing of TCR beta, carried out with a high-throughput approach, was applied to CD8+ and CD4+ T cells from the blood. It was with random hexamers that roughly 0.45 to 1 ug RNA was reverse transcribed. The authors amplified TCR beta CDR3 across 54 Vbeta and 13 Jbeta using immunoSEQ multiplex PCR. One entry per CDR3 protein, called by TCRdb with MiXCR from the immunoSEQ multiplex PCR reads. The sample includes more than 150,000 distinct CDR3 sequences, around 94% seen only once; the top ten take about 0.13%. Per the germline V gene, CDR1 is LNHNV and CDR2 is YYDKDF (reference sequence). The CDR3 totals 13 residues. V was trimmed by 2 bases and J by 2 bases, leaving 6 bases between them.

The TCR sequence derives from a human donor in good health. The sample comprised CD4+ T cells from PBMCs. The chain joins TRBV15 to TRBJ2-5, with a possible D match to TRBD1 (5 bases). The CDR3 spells CATSRRGQETQYF. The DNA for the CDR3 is TGTGCCACCAGCAGAAGGGGTCAAGAGACCCAGTACTTC.